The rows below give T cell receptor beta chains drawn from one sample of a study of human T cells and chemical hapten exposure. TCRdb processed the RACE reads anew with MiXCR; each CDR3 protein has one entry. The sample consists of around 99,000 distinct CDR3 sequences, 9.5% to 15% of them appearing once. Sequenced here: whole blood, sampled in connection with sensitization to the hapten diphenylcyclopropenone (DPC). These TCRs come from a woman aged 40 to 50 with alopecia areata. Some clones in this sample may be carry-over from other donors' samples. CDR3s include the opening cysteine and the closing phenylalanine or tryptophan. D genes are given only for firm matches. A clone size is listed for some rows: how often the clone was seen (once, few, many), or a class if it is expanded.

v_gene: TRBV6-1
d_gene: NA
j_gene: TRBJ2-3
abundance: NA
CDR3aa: CASGVMRGTDTQYF
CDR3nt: TGTGCCAGCGGTGTGATGCGGGGCACAGATACGCAGTATTTT

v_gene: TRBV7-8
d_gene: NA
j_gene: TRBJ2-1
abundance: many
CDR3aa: CASSSGGSTEQFF
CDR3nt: TGTGCCAGCAGCTCAGGAGGGAGTACTGAGCAGTTCTTC

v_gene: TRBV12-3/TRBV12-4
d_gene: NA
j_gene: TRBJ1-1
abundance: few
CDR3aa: CATLPGQGNTEAFF
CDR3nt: TGTGCCACCCTTCCCGGGCAGGGGAACACTGAAGCTTTCTTT

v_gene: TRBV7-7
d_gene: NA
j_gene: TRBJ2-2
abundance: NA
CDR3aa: CASSLNPGANTGELFF
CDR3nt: TGTGCTAGCAGCTTAAATCCGGGGGCGAACACCGGGGAGCTGTTTTTT

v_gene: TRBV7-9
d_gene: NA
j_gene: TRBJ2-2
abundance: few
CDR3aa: CASAPRSNTGELFF
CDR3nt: TGTGCCAGCGCGCCGCGATCCAACACCGGGGAGCTGTTTTTT

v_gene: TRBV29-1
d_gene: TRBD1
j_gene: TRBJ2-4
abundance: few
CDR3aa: CSATGQAAVVQYF
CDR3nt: TGCAGCGCTACGGGACAGGCCGCAGTCGTTCAGTACTTC

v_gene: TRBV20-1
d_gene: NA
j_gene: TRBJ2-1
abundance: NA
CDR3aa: CSARDWTDWPNEQFF
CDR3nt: TGCAGTGCTAGAGATTGGACGGATTGGCCCAATGAGCAGTTCTTC

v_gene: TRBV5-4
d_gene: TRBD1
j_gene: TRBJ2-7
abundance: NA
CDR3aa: CASSAKQGAYEQYF
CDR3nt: TGTGCCAGCAGCGCGAAGCAGGGGGCCTACGAGCAGTACTTC

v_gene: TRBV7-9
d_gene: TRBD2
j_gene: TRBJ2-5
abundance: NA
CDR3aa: CASSLGSSGQETQYF
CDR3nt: TGTGCCAGCAGCTTAGGGTCTAGCGGCCAAGAGACCCAGTACTTC

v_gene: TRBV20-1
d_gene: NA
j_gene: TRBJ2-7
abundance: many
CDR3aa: CSVASAGYEQYF
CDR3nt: TGCAGTGTAGCGAGCGCGGGATACGAGCAGTACTTC

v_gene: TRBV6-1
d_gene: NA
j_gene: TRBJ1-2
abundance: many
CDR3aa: CASREETNYGYTF
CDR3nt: TGTGCCAGCAGAGAGGAAACTAACTATGGCTACACCTTC

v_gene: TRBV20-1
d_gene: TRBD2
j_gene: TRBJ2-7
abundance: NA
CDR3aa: CSARLAGVNEQYF
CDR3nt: TGCAGTGCTAGACTAGCGGGAGTCAATGAGCAGTACTTC

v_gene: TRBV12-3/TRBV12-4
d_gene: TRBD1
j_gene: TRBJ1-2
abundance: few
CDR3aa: CASRRTGNYGYTF
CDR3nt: TGTGCCAGCAGACGGACAGGGAACTATGGCTACACCTTC

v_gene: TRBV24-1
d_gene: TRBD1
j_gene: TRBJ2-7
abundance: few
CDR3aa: CATRAGTGVSYEQYF
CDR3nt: TGTGCCACCAGAGCCGGGACAGGTGTCTCCTACGAGCAGTACTTC

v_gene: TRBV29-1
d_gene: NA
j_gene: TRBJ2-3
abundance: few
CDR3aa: CSVEHSGTKGLGTQYF
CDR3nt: TGCAGCGTTGAACACTCCGGGACAAAAGGTTTGGGTACGCAGTATTTT

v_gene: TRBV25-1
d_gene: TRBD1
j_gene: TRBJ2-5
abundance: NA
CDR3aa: CASTDGTGKYQETQYF
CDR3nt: TGTGCCAGCACAGACGGGACAGGGAAGTACCAAGAGACCCAGTACTTC

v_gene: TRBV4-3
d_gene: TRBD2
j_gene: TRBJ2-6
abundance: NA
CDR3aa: CASIVPMTSGRASGANVLTF
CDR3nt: TGCGCCAGCATTGTTCCCATGACTAGCGGGAGGGCGTCTGGGGCCAACGTCCTGACTTTC

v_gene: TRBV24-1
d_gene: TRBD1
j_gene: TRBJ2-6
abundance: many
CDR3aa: CATSPGQGAGGANVLTF
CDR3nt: TGTGCCACCAGTCCGGGACAGGGGGCCGGGGGGGCCAACGTCCTGACTTTC

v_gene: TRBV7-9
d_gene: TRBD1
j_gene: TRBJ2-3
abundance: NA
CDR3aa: CASSRQGASTDTQYF
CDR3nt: TGTGCCAGCAGCCGACAGGGGGCTAGCACAGATACGCAGTATTTT

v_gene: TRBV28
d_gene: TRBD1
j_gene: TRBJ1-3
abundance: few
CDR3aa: CASRPGTGLSIYTIYF
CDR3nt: TGTGCCAGCAGGCCGGGGACAGGGCTATCTATATACACCATATATTTT

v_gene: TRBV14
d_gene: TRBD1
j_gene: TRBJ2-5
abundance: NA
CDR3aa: CASSQNPTGTTQYF
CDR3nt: TGTGCCAGCAGCCAAAACCCGACAGGGACGACCCAGTACTTC

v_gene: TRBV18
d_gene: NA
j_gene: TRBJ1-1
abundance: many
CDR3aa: CASSQGVTRTEAFF
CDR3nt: TGTGCCAGCTCACAGGGGGTTACTAGGACTGAAGCTTTCTTT

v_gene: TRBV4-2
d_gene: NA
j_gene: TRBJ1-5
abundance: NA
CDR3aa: CASSQEGLGVGQPQHF
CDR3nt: TGTGCCAGCAGCCAAGAGGGACTGGGGGTCGGGCAGCCCCAGCATTTT

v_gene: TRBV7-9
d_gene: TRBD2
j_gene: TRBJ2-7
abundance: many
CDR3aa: CASSLAGGRDKQYF
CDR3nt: TGTGCCAGCAGCCTAGCGGGAGGACGCGACAAGCAGTACTTC

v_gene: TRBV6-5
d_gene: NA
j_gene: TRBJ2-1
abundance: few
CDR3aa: CASSYGGRPYNEQFF
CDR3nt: TGTGCCAGCAGTTACGGGGGACGTCCTTACAATGAGCAGTTCTTC

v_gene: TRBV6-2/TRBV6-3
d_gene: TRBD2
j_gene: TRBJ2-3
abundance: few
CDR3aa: CASRDWREGLGFRLHDTQYF
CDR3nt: TGTGCCAGCCGTGACTGGCGGGAGGGCCTGGGCTTTCGGCTACATGATACGCAGTATTTT

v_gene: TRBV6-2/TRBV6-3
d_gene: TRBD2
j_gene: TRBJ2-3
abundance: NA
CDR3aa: CASSRPTSGRSDTQYF
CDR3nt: TGTGCCAGCAGTCGCCCGACTAGCGGGAGATCAGATACGCAGTATTTT

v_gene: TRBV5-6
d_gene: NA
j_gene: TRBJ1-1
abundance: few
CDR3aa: CASSLRNGAETEAFF
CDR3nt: TGTGCCAGCAGCCTAAGAAACGGGGCCGAAACTGAAGCTTTCTTT

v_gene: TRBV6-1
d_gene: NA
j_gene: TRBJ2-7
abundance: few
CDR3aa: CASSDGTKSGFSYEQYF
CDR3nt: TGTGCCAGCAGTGATGGGACAAAGAGCGGGTTCTCCTACGAGCAGTACTTC

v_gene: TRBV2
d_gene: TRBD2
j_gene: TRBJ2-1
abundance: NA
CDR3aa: CANQVAGGPTNEQFF
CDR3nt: TGTGCCAACCAGGTAGCGGGAGGGCCGACCAATGAGCAGTTCTTC

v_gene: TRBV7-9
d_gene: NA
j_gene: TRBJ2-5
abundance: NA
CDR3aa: CASGPLGFRETQYF
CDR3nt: TGTGCCAGCGGGCCCCTGGGGTTTAGGGAGACCCAGTACTTC

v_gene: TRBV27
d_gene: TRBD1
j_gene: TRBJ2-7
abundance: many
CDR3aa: CASSDGTGAPEQYF
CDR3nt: TGTGCCAGCAGTGACGGGACAGGGGCTCCCGAGCAGTACTTC

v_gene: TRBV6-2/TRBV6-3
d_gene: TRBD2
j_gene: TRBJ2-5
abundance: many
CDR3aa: CASSFRGLAGVGTQYF
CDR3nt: TGTGCCAGCAGTTTCCGCGGACTAGCGGGAGTTGGGACCCAGTACTTC

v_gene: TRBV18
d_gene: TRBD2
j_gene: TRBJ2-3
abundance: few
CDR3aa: CASSPTTSGTDTQYF
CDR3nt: TGTGCCAGCTCACCGACGACTAGCGGTACAGATACGCAGTATTTT

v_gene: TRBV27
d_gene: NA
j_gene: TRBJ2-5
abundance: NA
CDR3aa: CASSLLQGPDQETQYF
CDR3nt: TGTGCCAGCAGTTTGTTGCAGGGGCCCGACCAAGAGACCCAGTACTTC

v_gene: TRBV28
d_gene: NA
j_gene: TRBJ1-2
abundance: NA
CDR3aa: CASSLTPYGYTF
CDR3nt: TGTGCCAGCAGTTTAACACCCTATGGCTACACCTTC

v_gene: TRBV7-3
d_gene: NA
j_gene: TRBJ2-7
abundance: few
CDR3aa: CASSPGAGLPYEQYF
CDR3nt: TGTGCCAGCAGTCCCGGGGCAGGCCTGCCCTACGAGCAGTACTTC

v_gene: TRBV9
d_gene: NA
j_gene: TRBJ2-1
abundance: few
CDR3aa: CASSVEAWLGSYNEQFF
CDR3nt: TGTGCCAGCAGCGTAGAGGCGTGGCTAGGTTCCTACAATGAGCAGTTCTTC

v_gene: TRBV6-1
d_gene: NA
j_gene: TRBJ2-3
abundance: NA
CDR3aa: CASSEALAFHTDTQYF
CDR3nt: TGTGCCAGCAGTGAAGCTCTAGCTTTCCACACAGATACGCAGTATTTT

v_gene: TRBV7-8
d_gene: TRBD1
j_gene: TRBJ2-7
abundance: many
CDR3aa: CASSASVNPAGTGVYEQYF
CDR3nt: TGTGCCAGCAGCGCCAGCGTGAATCCCGCCGGGACAGGAGTCTACGAGCAGTACTTC

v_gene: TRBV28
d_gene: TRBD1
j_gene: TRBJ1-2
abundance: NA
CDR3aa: CASSDRGLRDYGYTF
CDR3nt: TGTGCCAGCAGTGACAGGGGGCTGCGAGACTATGGCTACACCTTC

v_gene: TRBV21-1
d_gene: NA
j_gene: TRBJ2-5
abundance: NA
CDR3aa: CASSPQKEETQYF
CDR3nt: TGTGCCAGCAGCCCACAAAAGGAGGAGACCCAGTACTTC

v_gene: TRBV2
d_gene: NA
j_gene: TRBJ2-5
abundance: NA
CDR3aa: CASSETRWTQYF
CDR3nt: TGTGCCAGCAGTGAGACTAGATGGACCCAGTACTTC

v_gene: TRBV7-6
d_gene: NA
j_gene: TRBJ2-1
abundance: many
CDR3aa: CASSLLSRELSNEQFF
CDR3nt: TGTGCCAGCAGCTTACTTTCGCGGGAACTCTCCAATGAGCAGTTCTTC

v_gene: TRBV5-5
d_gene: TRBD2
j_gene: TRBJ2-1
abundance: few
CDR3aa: CASSQLAGVGNEQFF
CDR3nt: TGTGCCAGCAGCCAACTAGCGGGAGTGGGGAATGAGCAGTTCTTC

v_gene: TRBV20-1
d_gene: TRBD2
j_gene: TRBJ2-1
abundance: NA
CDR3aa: CSASRLAFNNEQFF
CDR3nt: TGCAGTGCCTCTCGACTAGCCTTTAACAATGAGCAGTTCTTC

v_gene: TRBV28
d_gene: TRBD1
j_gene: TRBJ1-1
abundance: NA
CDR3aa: CASSSAGTGNTEAFF
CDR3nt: TGTGCCAGCAGTTCCGCGGGGACAGGGAACACTGAAGCTTTCTTT

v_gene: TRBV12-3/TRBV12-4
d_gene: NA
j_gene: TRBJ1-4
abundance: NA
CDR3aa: CASTFSGPANEKLFF
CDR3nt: TGTGCCAGCACCTTCTCCGGGCCAGCGAACGAAAAACTGTTTTTT

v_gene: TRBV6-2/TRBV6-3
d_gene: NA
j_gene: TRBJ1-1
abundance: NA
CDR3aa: CASSYGGNTEAFF
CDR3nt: TGTGCCAGCAGTTACGGGGGGAACACTGAAGCTTTCTTT

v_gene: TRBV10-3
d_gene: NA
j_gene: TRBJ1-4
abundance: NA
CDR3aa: CASGTEKLFF
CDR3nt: TGTGCCAGCGGAACCGAAAAACTGTTTTTT